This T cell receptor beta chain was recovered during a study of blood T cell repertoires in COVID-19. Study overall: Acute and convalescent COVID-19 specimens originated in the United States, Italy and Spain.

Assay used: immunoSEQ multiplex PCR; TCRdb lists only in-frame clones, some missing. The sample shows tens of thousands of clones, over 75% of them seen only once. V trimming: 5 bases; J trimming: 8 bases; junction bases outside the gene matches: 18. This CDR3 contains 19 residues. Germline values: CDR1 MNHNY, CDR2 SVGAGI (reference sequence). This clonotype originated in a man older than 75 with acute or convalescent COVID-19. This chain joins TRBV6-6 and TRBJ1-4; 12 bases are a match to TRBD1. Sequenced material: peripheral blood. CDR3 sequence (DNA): TGTGCCAGCAGTCGGAAAAGTCCCGGGACAGGGGGCCGGGCGGAAAAACTGTTTTTT. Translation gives CASSRKSPGTGGRAEKLFF.